What follows are 27 T cell receptor beta chains derived from one specimen sequenced in a study of early stage breast cancer tumors. Method: immunoSEQ multiplex PCR; TCRdb's copy keeps in-frame clones and lacks some. The sample holds some 70,000 clones; approximately 79% are singletons and the top ten take around 3.4%. The sample was blood. The source of these receptors is a person between 55 and 69 years old with breast cancer.

The V and J genes are TRBV10-3 and TRBJ2-5; D gene ambiguous. The CDR3 loop spans 15 amino acids. The V end was cut by 0 bases, the J end by 5 bases, with 13 bases between. CDR1 and CDR2 from the germline V gene are ENHRY and SYGVKD. CDR3 DNA sequence: TGTGCCATCAGTGAGTCGTCCGGGTCAGTTGAGACCCAGTACTTC. Its protein is CAISESSGSVETQYF.

This clone was seen more than once but under ten times. The chain uses TRBV6-5 and TRBJ2-7, with TRBD1 as a possible D gene (6 bases). Germline CDR1 MNHEY, CDR2 SVGAGI. The V and J ends lost 6 bases and 2 bases respectively, with 14 bases between them. The CDR3 spans 14 residues. CDR3: CASRRRQAPYEQYF. The CDR3 DNA reads as TGTGCCAGCAGACGACGACAGGCCCCCTACGAGCAGTACTTC.

The chain is built from TRBV5-4 and TRBJ2-5; no clear D. V lost 2 bases, J lost 5 bases, and 10 bases lay in between. The CDR3 has 13 amino acids. Germline-derived CDR1 and CDR2 are SGHNT and YYREEE (reference sequence). DNA of the CDR3: TGTGCCAGCAGCTTTGGGCTAGTCGAGACCCAGTACTTC. This gives the protein CASSFGLVETQYF. The variable domain in full, with the rest retrieved from reference TRBV5-4 and TRBJ2-5, is ETGVTQSPTHLIKTRGQQVTLRCSSQSGHNTVSWYQQALGQGPQFIFQYYREEENGRGNFPPRFSGLQFPNYSSELNVNALELDDSALYLCASSFGLVETQYFGPGTRLLVL.

The rearrangement links TRBV21-1 to TRBJ2-5; TRBD2, the table's D call, was not compared with the DNA. TRBV21-1 is assigned pseudogene status. The CDR3 extends over 16 amino acids. This chain's CDR3 is CASSAPVRPTEETQYF. The CDR3 DNA reads as TGTGCCAGCAGCGCCCCGGTCCGCCCTACCGAAGAGACCCAGTACTTC.

The chain employs TRBV30 and TRBJ1-5, with D maybe TRBD1 (5 bases). V lost 5 bases and J lost 6, with 17 bases in between. Germline V gene data show CDR1 as GTSNPN and CDR2 as SVGIG (reference sequence). The CDR3 runs 14 residues. CDR3 sequence: CAWSLGTGPQPQHF. In DNA form, the CDR3 reads TGTGCCTGGTCCCTAGGGACGGGGCCTCAGCCCCAGCATTTT.

This chain connects TRBV30 to TRBJ1-6; D remains unclear. Germline CDR1 is GTSNPN and CDR2 is SVGIG (reference sequence). Trimming removed 4 bases at V and 10 bases at J, with 17 bases between. The CDR3 spans 14 residues. The CDR3 coding sequence is TGTGCCTGGACGATCGGAATCGCCAAATCACCCCTCCACTTT. It is translated as CAWTIGIAKSPLHF.

The V gene is TRBV9, the J gene TRBJ1-6; D is ambiguous. Germline CDR1 SGDLS, CDR2 YYNGEE. There are 14 residues in the CDR3. V lost 0 bases, J lost 5 bases, and 6 bases lay in between. As DNA, the CDR3 is TGTGCCAGCAGCGTAGCCAGTAATAATTCACCCCTCCACTTT. Translation gives CASSVASNNSPLHF.

DNA of the CDR3: TGTGCCAGCAGCTTAGGGGGGACTAGCGGCACAGATACGCAGTATTTT. Residues: CASSLGGTSGTDTQYF. V and J are TRBV11-3 and TRBJ2-3; TRBD2 matches at 10 bases. Looked up from germline, CDR1 is SGHNT and CDR2 is YENEEA. J lost 1 base, V lost 1 base, and 2 bases had no gene match. This CDR3 contains 16 residues.

Only a few counts were recorded for this clone. This chain uses TRBV10-3 with TRBJ2-1; 9 bases fit TRBD2. The J segment lost 7 bases and the V segment lost 10 bases, leaving 2 bases of the junction unmatched. CDR1 ENHRY and CDR2 SYGVKD come from the germline V gene. This CDR3 is built from 11 residues. The CDR3 DNA reads as TGTGCCACCGCGGGGGGGAATGAGCAGTTCTTC. Translating gives CATAGGNEQFF.

The J gene is TRBJ1-2, the V gene TRBV4-2, with TRBD1 matching over 9 bases. This CDR3 has 17 residues. Germline CDR1 and CDR2: LGHNA and YNFKEQ. The J segment lost 6 bases and the V segment lost 0 bases, leaving 11 bases of the junction unmatched. The CDR3: CASSQDWGRDRVNGYTF. CDR3 in DNA: TGTGCCAGCAGCCAAGATTGGGGCCGGGACAGGGTCAATGGCTACACCTTC.

The chain recombines TRBV7-2 with TRBJ2-3, with a weak D call TRBD1 (6 bases). Germline CDR1 is SGHTA and CDR2 is FQGNSA. The CDR3 is made up of 17 amino acids. Trimming shortened V by 5 bases and J by 2 bases, and 20 bases separated the two germline ends. As DNA, the CDR3 is TGTGCCAGCAGCCCAAGGGGGTCGGGGACCACCACAGATACGCAGTATTTT. Encoded protein: CASSPRGSGTTTDTQYF.

The J gene is TRBJ2-5, the V gene TRBV30, with 7 bases lining up with TRBD2. This CDR3 region has 14 residues. Germline trimming cut 1 base from V and 5 bases from J; bases unmatched to any gene: 7. Germline lookup yields CDR1 GTSNPN and CDR2 SVGIG (reference sequence). The CDR3 region is CAWSEGGQAETQYF. The CDR3, as DNA: TGTGCCTGGAGTGAGGGAGGGCAAGCGGAGACCCAGTACTTC.

The chain links TRBV7-3 to TRBJ2-5; 8 nucleotides line up with TRBD1. The CDR3 sequence is 17 residues long. Germline CDR1 reads SGHTA; CDR2 reads FQGTGA. Trimming at V came to 4 bases and at J to 5 bases, leaving 15 bases not matched to a gene. This chain's CDR3 is CASSSTGGRGRDETQYF. The CDR3 nucleotides read TGTGCCAGCAGCTCGACCGGGGGCAGGGGGCGTGACGAGACCCAGTACTTC.

The sample holds one count of this clone. The J gene is TRBJ2-3, the V gene TRBV15; D not resolved. Germline CDR1 LNHNV, CDR2 YYDKDF (reference sequence). Trimming cost V 0 bases and J 2 bases, with 12 bases left between them. The CDR3 length is 16 residues. CDR3 protein: CATSREYGQPTDTQYF. CDR3 in DNA: TGTGCCACCAGCAGAGAGTATGGTCAGCCCACAGATACGCAGTATTTT.

V gene TRBV7-8 combines with J gene TRBJ1-3; no definite D call. V dropped 4 bases and J dropped 0 bases, with 10 bases sitting between them. The CDR3 totals 15 residues. The germline V gene has CDR1 SGHVS and CDR2 FQNEAQ. The CDR3 sequence: CASSSDGSSGNTIYF. For the CDR3, the DNA is TGTGCCAGCAGCTCGGACGGAAGCTCTGGAAACACCATATATTTT.

Details on this clone: This CDR3 is also generated by other DNA sequences in the sample. The J gene is TRBJ2-7, the V gene TRBV29-1; TRBD1 matches at 10 bases. This CDR3 region has 13 residues. The germline V gene encodes CDR1 SQVTM and CDR2 ANQGSEA. V dropped 3 bases and J dropped 2; count of bases not matched to a gene: 1. The CDR3 DNA is TGCAGCGTTGAGGGGACAGGGGCCTACGAGCAGTACTTC. Its translation: CSVEGTGAYEQYF.

This chain links TRBV6-5 with TRBJ1-1; TRBD1 might be the D (6 bases). Germline loops: CDR1 MNHEY, CDR2 SVGAGI. This CDR3 has 13 residues. Trimming cost V 2 bases and J 4 bases, with 8 bases left between them. The CDR3 here is CASSYTRGTEAFF. The CDR3, as DNA: TGTGCCAGCAGTTACACCAGGGGCACTGAAGCTTTCTTT.

The chain is built from TRBV11-1 and TRBJ2-7; D not certain. Trimming removed 5 bases from V and 4 bases from J, with 12 bases in between. This CDR3 is built from 13 residues. Looked up from germline, CDR1 is SGHAT and CDR2 is FQDESV (reference sequence). CDR3 coding DNA: TGTGCCAGCAGCCGAGAGGCGGTGTACGAGCAGTACTTC. The encoded protein is CASSREAVYEQYF.

The chain employs TRBV28 and TRBJ2-1; D may correspond to TRBD1 or TRBD2 (5 bases each). The CDR3 is made up of 14 amino acids. The germline CDR1 and CDR2 sequences are MDHEN and SYDVKM. Trimming shortened V by 8 bases and J by 9 bases, and 20 bases separated the two germline ends. CDR3 nucleotides: TGTGCCAGCCACGGGGCAGGGTCATGGATTGAGCAGTTCTTC. Amino acids: CASHGAGSWIEQFF.

This clone has just one count. The chain joins TRBV28 to TRBJ2-6; no clear D. V lost 1 base, J lost 4 bases, and 14 bases lay in between. The CDR3 totals 17 residues. Germline V gene sequence: CDR1 MDHEN, CDR2 SYDVKM. The CDR3 sequence is CASSLSPLLAGANVLTF. The CDR3 region has the DNA TGTGCCAGCAGTTTATCGCCTCTCCTGGCGGGGGCCAACGTCCTGACTTTC. Supplemented by reference TRBV28 and TRBJ2-6, the full variable domain reads DVKVTQSSRYLVKRTGEKVFLECVQDMDHENMFWYRQDPGLGLRLIYFSYDVKMKEKGDIPEGYSVSREKKERFSLILESASTNQTSMYLCASSLSPLLAGANVLTFGAGSRLTVL.

The V call is TRBV9, the J call TRBJ2-2, with D perhaps matching TRBD2 (5 bases). The CDR3 sequence is 15 residues long. V lost 4 bases and J 1 base, leaving 11 bases between the germline ends. Germline CDR1 reads SGDLS; CDR2 reads YYNGEE. The CDR3 DNA reads as TGTGCCAGCAGCATAGGCGCGGGGAACACCGGGGAGCTGTTTTTT. It encodes CASSIGAGNTGELFF.

J is TRBJ2-5 and V is TRBV10-3, with 10 bases fitting TRBD1. Trimming removed 5 bases from V and 4 bases from J; junction bases left unmatched: 7. In germline, CDR1 is ENHRY, CDR2 SYGVKD. The CDR3 contains 15 residues. For the CDR3, the DNA is TGTGCCATCAGTCTGACAGGGGGCGTAGGAGAGACCCAGTACTTC. As protein: CAISLTGGVGETQYF.

The chain has TRBV6-1 and TRBJ2-3; possibly TRBD2 for D (6 bases). The CDR3 runs to 14 residues. Germline V CDR1 and CDR2: MNHNS, SASEGT. Between the trimmed V and J ends, which lost 6 bases and 6 bases, there was a span of 16 bases. The CDR3 DNA reads as TGTGCCAGCAGCGAGGGACTGACGGTGGATACGCAGTATTTT. Amino acid sequence: CASSEGLTVDTQYF.

The J gene is TRBJ2-6, the V gene TRBV11-2, with 7 nucleotides matching TRBD1. In germline, CDR1 is SGHAT, CDR2 FQNNGV. Trimming took 4 bases from V and 1 from J; bases not matched to a gene: 1. This CDR3 comprises 15 residues. CDR3 DNA sequence: TGTGCCAGCAGCTCAGGGGGTTCTGGGGCCAACGTCCTGACTTTC. Protein: CASSSGGSGANVLTF. Combining the CDR3 with reference TRBV11-2 and TRBJ2-6 gives the whole variable domain EAGVAQSPRYKIIEKRQSVAFWCNPISGHATLYWYQQILGQGPKLLIQFQNNGVVDDSQLPKDRFSAERLKGVDSTLKIQPAKLEDSAVYLCASSSGGSGANVLTFGAGSRLTVL.

V usage is TRBV28 and J usage is TRBJ2-1; 8 bases are shared with TRBD2. CDR3 size: 15 residues. The germline V gene encodes CDR1 MDHEN and CDR2 SYDVKM. The junction had 6 bases not matched to a gene; V was cut back by 6 bases and J by 2 bases. As DNA, the CDR3 is TGTGCCAGCAGACCACCGGGACTAGCCTACAATGAGCAGTTCTTC. Amino acid sequence: CASRPPGLAYNEQFF.

This chain connects TRBV5-4 to TRBJ2-5; 7 positions agree with TRBD2. CDR1 and CDR2 from the germline V gene are SGHNT and YYREEE (reference sequence). The ends lost 0 bases at V and 5 bases at J; junction bases unmatched: 1. This CDR3 has 13 amino acids. CDR3 protein: CASSLAGGETQYF. The CDR3, as DNA: TGTGCCAGCAGCTTGGCCGGGGGGGAGACCCAGTACTTC.

This chain connects TRBV7-9 to TRBJ2-1, with 7 bases matching TRBD2. J gave up 9 bases and V 5 bases, and 7 bases lay outside the gene matches. Germline CDR1 reads SEHNR; CDR2 reads FQNEAQ (reference sequence). The CDR3 covers 13 residues. CDR3 DNA sequence: TGTGCCAGCAGCCCCGGGACTATCGGTGAGCAGTTCTTC. This codes for CASSPGTIGEQFF.